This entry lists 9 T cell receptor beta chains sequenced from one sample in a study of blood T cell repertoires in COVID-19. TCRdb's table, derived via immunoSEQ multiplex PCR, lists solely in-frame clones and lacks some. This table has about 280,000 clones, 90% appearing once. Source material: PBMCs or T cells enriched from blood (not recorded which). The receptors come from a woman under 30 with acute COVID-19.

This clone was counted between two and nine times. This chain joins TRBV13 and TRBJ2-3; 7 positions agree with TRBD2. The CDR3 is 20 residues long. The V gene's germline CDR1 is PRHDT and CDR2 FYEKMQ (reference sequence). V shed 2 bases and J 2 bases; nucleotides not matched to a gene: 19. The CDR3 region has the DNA TGTGCCAGCAGCTTACTACGGGACTACCCAGTGGGAAAGATCACAGATACGCAGTATTTT. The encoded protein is CASSLLRDYPVGKITDTQYF.

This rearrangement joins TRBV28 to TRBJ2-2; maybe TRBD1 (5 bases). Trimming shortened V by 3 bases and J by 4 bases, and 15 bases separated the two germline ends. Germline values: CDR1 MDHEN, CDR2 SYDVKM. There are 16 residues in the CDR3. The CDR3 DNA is TGTGCCAGCAGTTTTGGGGCCGGACAAGCCACCGGGGAGCTGTTTTTT. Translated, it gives CASSFGAGQATGELFF.

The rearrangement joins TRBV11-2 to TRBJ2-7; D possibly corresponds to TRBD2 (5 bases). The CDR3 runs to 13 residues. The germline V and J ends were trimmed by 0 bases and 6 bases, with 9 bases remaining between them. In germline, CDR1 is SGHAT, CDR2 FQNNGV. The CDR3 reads CASSLEEGVEQYF. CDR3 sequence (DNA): TGTGCCAGCAGCTTAGAAGAGGGTGTCGAGCAGTACTTC.

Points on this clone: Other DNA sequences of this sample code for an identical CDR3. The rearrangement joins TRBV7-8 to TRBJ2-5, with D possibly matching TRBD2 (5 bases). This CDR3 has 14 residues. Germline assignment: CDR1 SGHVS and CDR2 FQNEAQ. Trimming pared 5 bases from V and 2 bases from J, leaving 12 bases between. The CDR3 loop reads CASSPRRSQETQYF. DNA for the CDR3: TGTGCCAGCAGCCCCAGGAGGAGTCAAGAGACCCAGTACTTC.

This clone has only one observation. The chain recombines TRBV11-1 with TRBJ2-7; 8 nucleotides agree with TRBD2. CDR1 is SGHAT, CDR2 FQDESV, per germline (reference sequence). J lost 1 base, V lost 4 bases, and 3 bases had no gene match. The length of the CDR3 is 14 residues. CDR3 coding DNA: TGTGCCAGCAGCTCAGTAGCGGGATCCTACGAGCAGTACTTC. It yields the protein CASSSVAGSYEQYF.

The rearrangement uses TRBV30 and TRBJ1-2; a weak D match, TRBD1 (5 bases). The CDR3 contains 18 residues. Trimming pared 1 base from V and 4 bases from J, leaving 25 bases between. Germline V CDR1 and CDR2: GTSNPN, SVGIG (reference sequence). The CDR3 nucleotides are TGTGCCTGGAGTGACGGTTCGGGGGGGTCAGGGCTATCCTATGGCTACACCTTC. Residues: CAWSDGSGGSGLSYGYTF.

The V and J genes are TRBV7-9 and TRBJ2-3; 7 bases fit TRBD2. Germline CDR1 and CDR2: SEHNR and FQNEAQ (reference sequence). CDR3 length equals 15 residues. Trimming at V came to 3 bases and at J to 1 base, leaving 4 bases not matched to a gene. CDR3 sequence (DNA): TGTGCCAGCAGCTTGGCGGGAGTCCGCACAGATACGCAGTATTTT. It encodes CASSLAGVRTDTQYF.

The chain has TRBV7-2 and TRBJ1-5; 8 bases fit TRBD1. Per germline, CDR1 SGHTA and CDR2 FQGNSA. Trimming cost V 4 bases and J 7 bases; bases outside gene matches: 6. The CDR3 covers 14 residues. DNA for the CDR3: TGTGCCAGCAGCTCCTACAGGGGGGAACAGCCCCAGCATTTT. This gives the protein CASSSYRGEQPQHF.

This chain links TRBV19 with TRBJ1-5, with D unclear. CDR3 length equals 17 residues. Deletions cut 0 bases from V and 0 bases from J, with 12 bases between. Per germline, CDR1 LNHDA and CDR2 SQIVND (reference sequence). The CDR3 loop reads CASSIDNREYSNQPQHF. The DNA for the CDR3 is TGTGCCAGTAGTATAGACAACAGAGAATATAGCAATCAGCCCCAGCATTTT.